The 8 T cell receptor beta chains below all came from one sample that was sequenced in a study of cytomegalovirus exposure and HLA in healthy donors. The PCR made use of 60 Vbeta and 13 Jbeta primers. Measured with immunoSEQ multiplex PCR; TCRdb has only the in-frame clones, and not every one. The table has some 170,000 clones, under 9.5% seen once. Sequencing input: PBMCs. These receptors were taken from a woman younger than 45 in good health and CMV-seropositive.

Only a few counts were recorded for this clone. Other nucleotide sequences in the sample specify the same CDR3. The chain joins TRBV29-1 to TRBJ2-2; the match to TRBD2 covers 15 bases. Germline assignment: CDR1 SQVTM and CDR2 ANQGSEA. CDR3 length: 16 residues. With V trimmed by 6 bases and J by 2 bases, 4 bases remained unmatched. The CDR3 region has the DNA TGCAGCGTACGGACTAGCGGGAGGGCCAACACCGGGGAGCTGTTTTTT. Translating gives CSVRTSGRANTGELFF.

This clone has more than one count but fewer than ten. The rearrangement joins TRBV30 to TRBJ1-3; no firm D call. The CDR3 extends over 13 amino acids. The germline V and J ends were trimmed by 2 bases and 5 bases, with 10 bases remaining between them. CDR1 and CDR2 (germline): GTSNPN, SVGIG (reference sequence). CDR3: CAWSPPQRNTIYF. DNA for the CDR3: TGTGCCTGGAGTCCGCCACAGAGAAACACCATATATTTT.

The chain joins TRBV10-2 to TRBJ2-3; D remains unclear. The CDR3 is 12 amino acids. Germline V gene lookup returns CDR1 WSHSY and CDR2 SAAADI. Trimming left V 4 bases short and J 1 base short, with 3 bases between. The CDR3: CASSGGTDTQYF. In DNA form, the CDR3 reads TGCGCCAGCAGTGGAGGCACAGATACGCAGTATTTT.

The chain combines TRBV6-5 with TRBJ1-2, with TRBD1 as a possible D gene (5 bases). The CDR3 contains 14 residues. From germline, CDR1 is MNHEY and CDR2 SVGAGI. The V end was cut by 0 bases, the J end by 6 bases, with 11 bases between. The DNA of the CDR3 is TGTGCCAGCAGTTACTCGATGCAGGGTAATGGCTACACCTTC. This translates into CASSYSMQGNGYTF.

In its sample, this clone was seen a few times. This rearrangement joins TRBV5-1 to TRBJ1-2; D remains ambiguous. The germline V gene encodes CDR1 SGHRS and CDR2 YFSETQ. This CDR3 is 15 amino acids long. Trimming pared 4 bases from V and 4 bases from J, leaving 17 bases between. CDR3: CASSLIDKRSYGYTF. The CDR3 DNA sequence: TGCGCCAGCAGCCTGATAGACAAAAGAAGCTATGGCTACACCTTC.

This clone occurred a few times. The chain carries TRBV4-1 and TRBJ1-1; TRBD1 is a possible D gene (5 bases). The CDR3 runs to 15 residues. The V gene lost 4 bases and the J gene lost 4 bases, with 16 bases spanning the gap. Germline CDR1 and CDR2: MGHRA and YSYEKL. CDR3: CASSPHPGVSTEAFF. In DNA, the CDR3 is TGCGCCAGCAGCCCTCACCCGGGGGTTAGCACTGAAGCTTTCTTT.

This clone was counted a few times. This chain connects TRBV7-2 to TRBJ2-3; 12 bases are shared with TRBD2. With V trimmed by 4 bases and J by 5 bases, 4 bases remained unmatched. Germline V gives CDR1 SGHTA, CDR2 FQGNSA. This CDR3 is built from 15 residues. The CDR3 DNA sequence: TGTGCCAGCAGCTCGACTAGCGGGAGATTAGATACGCAGTATTTT. Its translation: CASSSTSGRLDTQYF.

This chain links TRBV19 with TRBJ2-6, with 8 bases aligning to TRBD1. After removal of 5 bases from V and 1 base from J, the junction contained 4 bases not matched to a gene. This CDR3 is 16 amino acids long. The germline CDR1 and CDR2 sequences are LNHDA and SQIVND (reference sequence). Here the CDR3 reads CASSQGARSGANVLTF. The CDR3 coding sequence is TGTGCCAGTAGTCAGGGGGCTCGATCTGGGGCCAACGTCCTGACTTTC. Variable domain in full (rest from reference TRBV19 and TRBJ2-6): DGGITQSPKYLFRKEGQNVTLSCEQNLNHDAMYWYRQDPGQGLRLIYYSQIVNDFQKGDIAEGYSVSREKKESFPLTVTSAQKNPTAFYLCASSQGARSGANVLTFGAGSRLTVL.